This T cell receptor beta chain was identified in a study of cytomegalovirus exposure and HLA in healthy donors. General study findings and limits: Researchers had no immune exposure information except CMV serostatus available. In a later analysis, HLA-associated beta chains showed higher expansion and lower generation probabilities than comparable chains. Common viral pathogens seemed to be connected with several of the most significant clusters, according to a later analysis.

As to this clone: Antigen specificity is unknown.

V dropped 2 bases and J dropped 4; count of bases not matched to a gene: 5. Per germline, CDR1 SGHTA and CDR2 FQGTGA. The CDR3 runs to 15 residues. The study ran its PCR with 60 Vbeta and 13 Jbeta primers. Sequencing used immunoSEQ multiplex PCR; TCRdb keeps in-frame clones, though not all of them. The sample holds 140,000 to 150,000 clones; approximately 72% are singletons and the top ten take approximately 2%. This chain joins TRBV7-3 and TRBJ2-5; 9 positions match TRBD2. The receptor's source is a man aged 40-50 years in good health and CMV-seronegative. The source material was PBMCs. CDR3 amino acids: CASSLWAGGAETQYF. As DNA, the CDR3 is TGTGCCAGCAGCTTATGGGCGGGGGGGGCAGAGACCCAGTACTTC.